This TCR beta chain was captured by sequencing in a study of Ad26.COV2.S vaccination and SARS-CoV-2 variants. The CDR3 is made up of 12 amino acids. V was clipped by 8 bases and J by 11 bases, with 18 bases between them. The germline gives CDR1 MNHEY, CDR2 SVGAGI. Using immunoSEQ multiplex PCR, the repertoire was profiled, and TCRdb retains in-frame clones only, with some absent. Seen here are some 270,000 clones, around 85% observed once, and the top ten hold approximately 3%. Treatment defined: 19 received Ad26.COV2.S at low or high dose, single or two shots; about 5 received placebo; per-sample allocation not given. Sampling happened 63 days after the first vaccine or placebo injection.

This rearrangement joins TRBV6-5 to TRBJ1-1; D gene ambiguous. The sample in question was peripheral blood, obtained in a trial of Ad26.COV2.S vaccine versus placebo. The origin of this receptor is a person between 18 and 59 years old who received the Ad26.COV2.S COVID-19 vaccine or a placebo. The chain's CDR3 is CASCSEALWAFF. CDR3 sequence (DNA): TGTGCCAGCTGCTCCGAAGCCCTTTGGGCTTTCTTT.